This T cell receptor beta chain emerged from a study of CD8 T cells in ankylosing spondylitis. Notes on the study in general: Disease-linked clones reportedly showed significant enrichment in matched ankylosing spondylitis synovial fluid.

TCRdb processed the 5' RACE reads anew with MiXCR; each CDR3 protein has one entry. Among approximately 350,000 distinct CDR3 sequences listed, about 15% were seen once. This clonotype was observed at least ten times. Its antigen is unidentified. The CDR3 covers 15 residues. Germline V gene sequence: CDR1 LGHNT, CDR2 FRNRAP. The V gene end was trimmed by 1 base and the J gene end by 7 bases; junction bases not matched to a gene: 4. This receptor was obtained from a male donor with ankylosing spondylitis or in good health (not recorded which). This chain links TRBV12-5 with TRBJ2-1, with 10 bases lining up with TRBD1. The specimen sequenced was blood, either unsorted or a sorted T cell fraction (not recorded which). The CDR3 DNA reads TGTGCTAGTGGTTTGGGGACAGGGGGGTGGAATGAGCAGTTCTTC. Protein product: CASGLGTGGWNEQFF.